This passage covers 22 T cell receptor beta chains from one sample sequenced in a study of post-analysis software for immune sequencing data. cDNA libraries of TCR beta carried unique molecular identifiers. TCRdb reprocessed the PCR reads via MiXCR and lists one record per CDR3 protein. The table has hundreds of thousands of distinct CDR3 sequences, 55% to 70% seen once. No antigen is known for these receptors. Study results and caveats: Elevated frequency relative to controls characterized several TRBV segments in patients, TRBV5-6, TRBV5-1 and TRBV20-1 among them.

The specimen was blood. The receptors were gathered from a girl aged 2 to 9 with multiple sclerosis.

This sequence joins TRBV6-6 and TRBJ2-5, with TRBD1 as a possible D gene (6 bases). CDR1 MNHNY and CDR2 SVGAGI come from the germline V gene (reference sequence). V was trimmed by 6 bases and J by 2 bases, leaving 10 bases between them. The CDR3 runs to 13 residues. CDR3 nucleotide sequence: TGTGCCAGCAGGGCACAGGGTCAAGAGACCCAGTACTTC. Residues: CASRAQGQETQYF.

The rearrangement uses TRBV6-5 and TRBJ2-1, with D maybe TRBD2 (6 bases). Germline V gene lookup returns CDR1 MNHEY and CDR2 SVGAGI. The CDR3 sequence is 16 residues long. V lost 6 bases and J lost 0, with 15 bases in between. CDR3 sequence reads: CASRAASVSSYNEQFF. The CDR3 nucleotides read TGTGCCAGCAGGGCTGCTAGCGTGAGCTCCTACAATGAGCAGTTCTTC.

Worth noting for this clonotype: At one end the junction does not follow the germline gene, possibly because of a read error. This chain links TRBV6-2 or TRBV6-3 with TRBJ2-7; no definite D call. The germline V gene encodes CDR1 MNHEY and CDR2 SVGEGT. The CDR3 totals 15 residues. The CDR3 nucleotides are TGTGTCAGCAGTTCGAAGAGATTATACTCCTACGAGCAGTACTTC. Amino acids: CVSSSKRLYSYEQYF.

The chain carries TRBV2 and TRBJ2-4, with 8 bases fitting TRBD2. Matching the DNA end better, TRBJ2-7 makes the J call doubtful. Per germline, CDR1 SNHLY and CDR2 FYNNEI. The CDR3 has 16 residues. In DNA form, the CDR3 reads TGTGCCAGCAGTGGGTCACGTAGCGGGGATTCATACGAGCAGTACTTC. It codes for CASSGSRSGDSYEQYF.

The chain uses TRBV14 and TRBJ2-5, with D possibly being TRBD2 (6 bases). Trimming shortened V by 0 bases and J by 1 base, and 15 bases separated the two germline ends. The germline V gene encodes CDR1 SGHDN and CDR2 FVKESK. The CDR3 runs 17 residues. The CDR3 here is CASSQDIGLASQETQYF. CDR3 nucleotide sequence: TGTGCCAGCAGCCAAGATATCGGGCTAGCGTCCCAAGAGACCCAGTACTTC.

A few counts support this clonotype. The chain combines TRBV4-3 with TRBJ2-1; tentative D call: TRBD1 (5 bases). The V gene lost 0 bases and the J gene lost 6 bases, with 9 bases spanning the gap. Per the germline V gene, CDR1 is LGHNA and CDR2 is YSLEER. This CDR3 contains 14 residues. The CDR3 is CASSQDPQGNEQFF. The CDR3 region has the DNA TGCGCCAGCAGCCAAGATCCCCAGGGCAATGAGCAGTTCTTC.

This clonotype was counted only a few times. The chain couples TRBV7-7 to TRBJ2-1; D is ambiguous. Trimming pared 1 base from V and 3 bases from J, leaving 4 bases between. The CDR3 totals 13 residues. Germline loops: CDR1 SSHAT, CDR2 FNYEAQ (reference sequence). The CDR3 sequence: CASSLENYNEQFF. The CDR3, as DNA: TGTGCCAGCAGCTTAGAGAACTACAATGAGCAGTTCTTC.

The chain employs TRBV3-1 and TRBJ2-7, with D possibly being TRBD2 (5 bases). Per germline, CDR1 LGHDT and CDR2 YNNKEL (reference sequence). Trimming cost V 11 bases and J 4 bases, with 15 bases left between them. The CDR3 is 12 amino acids. The CDR3 DNA reads TGTGCCGCGGGCAGGACCCAGTACGAGCAGTACTTC. The encoded protein is CAAGRTQYEQYF.

With respect to this clonotype: A junction end diverges from the germline sequence, so it may reflect a read error. The chain employs TRBV9 and TRBJ2-1; the D gene is possibly TRBD1 (5 bases). The germline CDR1 and CDR2 sequences are SGDLS and YYNGEE. The length of the CDR3 is 15 residues. The DNA for the CDR3 is TGTGCCAGCAGCCTTGGGCAGGGAAACTACAGTGAGCAGTTCTTC. Protein sequence: CASSLGQGNYSEQFF.

V is TRBV5-1 and J is TRBJ2-1, with D possibly matching TRBD1 (6 bases). V was trimmed by 4 bases and J by 2 bases, leaving 10 bases between them. Germline CDR1 is SGHRS and CDR2 is YFSETQ. There are 14 residues in the CDR3. CDR3 sequence (DNA): TGCGCCAGCAGCCCCTGGACAGCCTACAATGAGCAGTTCTTC. This codes for CASSPWTAYNEQFF.

The rearrangement uses TRBV2 and TRBJ2-3; perhaps TRBD2 as D (6 bases). V gave up 5 bases and J gave up 13 bases, with 13 bases separating them. The CDR3 covers 11 residues. The germline CDR1 and CDR2 sequences are SNHLY and FYNNEI. The CDR3 protein is CASSNGGREYF. The CDR3 DNA follows: TGTGCCAGCAGTAACGGGGGAAGGGAGTATTTT.

The chain is built from TRBV29-1 and TRBJ2-1; D gene unclear. CDR3 length equals 15 residues. Between the trimmed V and J ends, which lost 4 bases and 0 bases, there was a span of 13 bases. Germline CDR1 is SQVTM and CDR2 is ANQGSEA. CDR3: CSVGRAESSYNEQFF. The DNA for the CDR3 is TGCAGCGTTGGAAGGGCGGAAAGCTCCTACAATGAGCAGTTCTTC.

This chain connects TRBV25-1 to TRBJ2-7; tentatively, D is TRBD1 (5 bases). The germline V gene has CDR1 MGHDK and CDR2 SYGVNS. This CDR3 is built from 13 residues. CDR3 DNA: TGTGCTCTGGGGCACCCACACTCCTACGAGCAGTACTTC. Protein sequence: CALGHPHSYEQYF.

Notes on this clonotype: One end of the junction fails to match germline, which may point to a read error. CDR3 sequence reads: CAGSSTGNPQETRYF. CDR3 coding DNA: TGTGCCGGATCCTCGACAGGGAACCCCCAAGAGACCCGGTACTTC. The chain couples TRBV28 to TRBJ2-5, with 7 bases matching TRBD1. This CDR3 has 15 residues. Germline-derived CDR1 and CDR2 are MDHEN and SYDVKM.

The rearrangement uses TRBV6-2 or TRBV6-3 and TRBJ2-1; D is possibly TRBD1 or TRBD2 (5 bases each). Germline V CDR1 and CDR2: MNHEY, SVGEGT. The CDR3 loop spans 16 amino acids. Trimming removed 1 base from V and 5 bases from J, with 15 bases in between. CDR3 protein: CASSYFLGPGNNEQFF. The CDR3 DNA reads as TGTGCCAGCAGTTACTTTTTGGGACCTGGGAACAATGAGCAGTTCTTC.

This clonotype was seen only a few times. This chain joins TRBV6-2 or TRBV6-3 and TRBJ1-2; no firm D call. The CDR3 runs to 14 residues. Germline V gene sequence: CDR1 MNHEY, CDR2 SVGEGT. Deletions cut 0 bases from V and 4 bases from J, with 9 bases between. This CDR3 is CASSYSLSSYGYTF. The CDR3 DNA follows: TGTGCCAGCAGTTACTCGCTCAGTTCCTATGGCTACACCTTC.

This clonotype was counted a single time. The rearrangement links TRBV12-3 or TRBV12-4 to TRBJ1-5, with unresolved D. CDR3 length equals 13 residues. V was cut by 6 bases and J by 0 bases, with 6 bases left in between. In nucleotides, the CDR3 is TGTGCCAGCAGCCCTTTTAGCAATCAGCCCCAGCATTTT. Encoded protein: CASSPFSNQPQHF.

This clonotype turned up a few times. The chain links TRBV20-1 to TRBJ2-5; D is perhaps TRBD1 (5 bases). Per the germline V gene, CDR1 is DFQATT and CDR2 is SNEGSKA (reference sequence). Trimming pared 3 bases from V and 5 bases from J, leaving 13 bases between. CDR3 length: 13 amino acids. DNA of the CDR3: TGCAGTGCTAGTCTGTCCCCAGGGGAGACCCAGTACTTC. It yields the protein CSASLSPGETQYF.

The chain employs TRBV6-5 and TRBJ2-7; 9 positions agree with TRBD1. This CDR3 has 15 residues. Per the germline V gene, CDR1 is MNHEY and CDR2 is SVGAGI. V was clipped by 0 bases and J by 4 bases; unmatched bases: 4. Written as DNA, the CDR3 is TGTGCCAGCAGTTACTCGGACAGGGGATGGTACGAGCAGTACTTC. It specifies CASSYSDRGWYEQYF.

The genes are TRBV7-9 and TRBJ2-5; D may be TRBD2 (6 bases). V was trimmed by 5 bases and J by 4 bases, leaving 20 bases between them. Germline V gene sequence: CDR1 SEHNR, CDR2 FQNEAQ (reference sequence). The CDR3 contains 16 residues. For the CDR3, the DNA is TGTGCCAGCAGCCCCCCCCGGGCCATGGGGGGAGAGACCCAGTACTTC. Translated: CASSPPRAMGGETQYF.

In its sample, this clonotype was seen once. This rearrangement joins TRBV12-3 or TRBV12-4 to TRBJ2-1; D uncertain. With 3 bases removed from V and 9 bases from J, the gap between germline ends came to 12 bases. The CDR3 extends over 13 amino acids. CDR3 residues: CASSFGSSGEQFF. The CDR3 DNA sequence: TGTGCCAGCAGTTTCGGATCATCGGGTGAGCAGTTCTTC.

This clonotype has a handful of counts. The genes are TRBV10-3 and TRBJ2-7, with D possibly TRBD1 on 6 matching bases. The V end was cut by 7 bases, the J end by 0 bases, with 13 bases between. Per germline, CDR1 ENHRY and CDR2 SYGVKD. This CDR3 has 14 amino acids. The DNA of the CDR3 is TGTGCCATCATCTTAGACAGGTCCTCCTACGAGCAGTACTTC. This codes for CAIILDRSSYEQYF.